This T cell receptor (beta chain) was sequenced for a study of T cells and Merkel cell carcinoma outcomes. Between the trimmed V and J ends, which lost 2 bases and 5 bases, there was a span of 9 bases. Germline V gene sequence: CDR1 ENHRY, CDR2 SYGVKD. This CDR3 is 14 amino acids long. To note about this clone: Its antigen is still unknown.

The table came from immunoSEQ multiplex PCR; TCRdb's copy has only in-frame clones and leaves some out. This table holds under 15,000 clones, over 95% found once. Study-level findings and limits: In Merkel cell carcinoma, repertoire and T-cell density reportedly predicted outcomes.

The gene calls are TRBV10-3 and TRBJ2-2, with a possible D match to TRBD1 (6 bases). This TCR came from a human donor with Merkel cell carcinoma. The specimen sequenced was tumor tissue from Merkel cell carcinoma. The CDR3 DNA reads TGTGCCATCAGTGAGCTTAGGGGGACCGGGGAGCTGTTTTTT. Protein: CAISELRGTGELFF.